The 3 T cell receptor beta chains presented below share a single source sample, sequenced in a study of T cell responses to AZD1222 COVID-19 vaccine. TCRdb's table, derived via immunoSEQ multiplex PCR, lists solely in-frame clones and lacks some. The sample has approximately 84,000 clones; approximately 91% are singletons. The sample in question was peripheral blood, obtained on day 0 of AZD1222 vaccination. The receptors shown here come from an adult in good health.

The genes are TRBV4-2 and TRBJ2-7; D assignment may be TRBD1 or TRBD2 (7 bases each). This CDR3 region has 15 residues. Germline V gene sequence: CDR1 LGHNA, CDR2 YNFKEQ. Trimming removed 4 bases at V and 4 bases at J, with 17 bases between. The CDR3 loop is CASSLQGRERYEQYF. CDR3 DNA: TGTGCCAGCAGCCTACAGGGGAGGGAAAGGTACGAGCAGTACTTC.

There are a few counts of this clone. V is TRBV6-2 or TRBV6-3 and J is TRBJ2-7; D remains unclear. Germline assignment: CDR1 MNHEY and CDR2 SVGEGT. Trimming shortened V by 2 bases and J by 0 bases, and 8 bases separated the two germline ends. This CDR3 is built from 14 residues. The CDR3 spells CASSYDQSSYEQYF. The CDR3, as DNA: TGTGCCAGCAGTTACGACCAAAGCTCCTACGAGCAGTACTTC.

V gene TRBV4-2 combines with J gene TRBJ2-7; the match to TRBD2 covers 10 bases. The V gene's germline CDR1 is LGHNA and CDR2 YNFKEQ. The CDR3 has 15 residues. V shed 3 bases, J shed 2 bases, and the junction held 4 bases outside the gene matches. The CDR3 bases are TGTGCCAGCAGCCACAGTCTAGCGGGGGCCTACGAGCAGTACTTC. Translating gives CASSHSLAGAYEQYF.